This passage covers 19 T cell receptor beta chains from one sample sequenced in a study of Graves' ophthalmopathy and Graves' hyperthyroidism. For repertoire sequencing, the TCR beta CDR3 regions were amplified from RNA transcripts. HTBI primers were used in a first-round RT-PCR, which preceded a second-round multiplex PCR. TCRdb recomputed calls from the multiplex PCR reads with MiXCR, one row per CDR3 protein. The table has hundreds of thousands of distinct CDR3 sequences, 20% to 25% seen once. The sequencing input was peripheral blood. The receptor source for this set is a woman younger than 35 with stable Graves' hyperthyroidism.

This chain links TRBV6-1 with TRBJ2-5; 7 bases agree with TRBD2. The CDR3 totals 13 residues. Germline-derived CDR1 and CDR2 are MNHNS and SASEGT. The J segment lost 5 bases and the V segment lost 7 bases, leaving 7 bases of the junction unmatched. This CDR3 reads CASKRGDPETQYF. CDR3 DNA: TGTGCCAGCAAGCGGGGCGACCCCGAGACCCAGTACTTC.

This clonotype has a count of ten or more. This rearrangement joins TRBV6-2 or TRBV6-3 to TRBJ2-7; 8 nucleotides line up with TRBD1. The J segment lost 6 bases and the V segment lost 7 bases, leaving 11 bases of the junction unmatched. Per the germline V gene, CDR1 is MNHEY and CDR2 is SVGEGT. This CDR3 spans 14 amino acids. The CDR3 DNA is TGTGCCAGCACCACCGACAGGGGAGGCCTCGAGCAGTACTTC. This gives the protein CASTTDRGGLEQYF.

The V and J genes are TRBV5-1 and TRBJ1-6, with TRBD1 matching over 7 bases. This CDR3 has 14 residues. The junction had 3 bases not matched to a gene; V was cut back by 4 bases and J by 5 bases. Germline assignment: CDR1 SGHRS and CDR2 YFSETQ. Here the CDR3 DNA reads TGCGCCAGCAGCCTCGGGACAGATAATTCACCCCTCCACTTT. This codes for CASSLGTDNSPLHF.

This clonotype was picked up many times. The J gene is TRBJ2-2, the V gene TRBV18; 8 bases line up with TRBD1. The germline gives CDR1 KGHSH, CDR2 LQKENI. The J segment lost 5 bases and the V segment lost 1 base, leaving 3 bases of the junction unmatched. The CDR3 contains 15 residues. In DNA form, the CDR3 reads TGTGCCAGCTCACCACGGACAGGGATAACCGGGGAGCTGTTTTTT. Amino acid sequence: CASSPRTGITGELFF.

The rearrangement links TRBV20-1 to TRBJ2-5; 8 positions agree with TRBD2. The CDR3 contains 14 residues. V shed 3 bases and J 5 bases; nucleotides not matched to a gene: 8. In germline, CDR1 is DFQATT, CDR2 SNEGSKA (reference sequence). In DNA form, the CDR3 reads TGCAGTGCTAGGTGGCTTAGCGGGACGGAGACCCAGTACTTC. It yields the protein CSARWLSGTETQYF.

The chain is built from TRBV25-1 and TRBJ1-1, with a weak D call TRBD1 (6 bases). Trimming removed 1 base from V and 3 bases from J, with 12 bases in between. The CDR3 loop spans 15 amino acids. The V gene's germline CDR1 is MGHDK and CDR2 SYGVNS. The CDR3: CASSELRRQDTEAFF. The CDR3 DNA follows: TGTGCCAGCAGTGAATTAAGGAGACAGGACACTGAAGCTTTCTTT.

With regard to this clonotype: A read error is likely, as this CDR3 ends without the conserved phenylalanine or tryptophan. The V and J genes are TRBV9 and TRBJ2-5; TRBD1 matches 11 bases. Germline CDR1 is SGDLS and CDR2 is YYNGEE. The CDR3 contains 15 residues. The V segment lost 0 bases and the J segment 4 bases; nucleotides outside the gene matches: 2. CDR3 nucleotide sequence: TGTGCCAGCAGCGTAGGGACAGGGGGCAGAGAGACCCAGTACATC. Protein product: CASSVGTGGRETQYI.

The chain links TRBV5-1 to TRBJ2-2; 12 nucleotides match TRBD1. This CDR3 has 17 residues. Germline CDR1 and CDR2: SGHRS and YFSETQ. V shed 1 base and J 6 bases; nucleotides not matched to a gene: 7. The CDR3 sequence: CASSLSGTGGAPGELFF. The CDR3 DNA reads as TGCGCCAGCAGCTTGTCGGGGACAGGGGGCGCCCCCGGGGAGCTGTTTTTT.

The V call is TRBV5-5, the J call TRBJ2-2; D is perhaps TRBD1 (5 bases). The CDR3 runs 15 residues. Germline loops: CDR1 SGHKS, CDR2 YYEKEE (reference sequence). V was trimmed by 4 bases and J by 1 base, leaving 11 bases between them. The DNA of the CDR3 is TGTGCCAGCAGCGCTTGGGGCAAGAACACCGGGGAGCTGTTTTTT. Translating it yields CASSAWGKNTGELFF.

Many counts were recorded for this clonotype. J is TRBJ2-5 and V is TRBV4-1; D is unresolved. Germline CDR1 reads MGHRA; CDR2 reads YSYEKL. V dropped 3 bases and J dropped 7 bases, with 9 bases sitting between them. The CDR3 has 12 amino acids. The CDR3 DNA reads TGCGCCAGCAGCCACCTAGGTGGGACCCAGTACTTC. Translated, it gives CASSHLGGTQYF.

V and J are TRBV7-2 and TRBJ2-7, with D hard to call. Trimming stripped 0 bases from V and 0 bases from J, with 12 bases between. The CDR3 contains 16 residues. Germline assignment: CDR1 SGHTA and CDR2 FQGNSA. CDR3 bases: TGTGCCAGCAGCTTAGCCTGGGGTGGCCCCTCCTACGAGCAGTACTTC. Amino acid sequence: CASSLAWGGPSYEQYF.

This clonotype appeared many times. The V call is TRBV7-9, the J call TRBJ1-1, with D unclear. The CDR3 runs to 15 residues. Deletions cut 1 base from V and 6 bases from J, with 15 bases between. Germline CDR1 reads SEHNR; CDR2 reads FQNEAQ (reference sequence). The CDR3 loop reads CASSLVSGPRSEAFF. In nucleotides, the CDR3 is TGTGCCAGCAGCTTAGTCAGTGGCCCTAGGTCTGAAGCTTTCTTT.

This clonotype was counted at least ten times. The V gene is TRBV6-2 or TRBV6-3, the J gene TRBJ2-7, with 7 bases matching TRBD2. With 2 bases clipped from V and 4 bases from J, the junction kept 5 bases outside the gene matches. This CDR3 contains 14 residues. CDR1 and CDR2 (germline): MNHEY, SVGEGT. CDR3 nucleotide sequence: TGTGCCAGCAGTTACAGCGGGATTGGGTACGAGCAGTACTTC. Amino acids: CASSYSGIGYEQYF.

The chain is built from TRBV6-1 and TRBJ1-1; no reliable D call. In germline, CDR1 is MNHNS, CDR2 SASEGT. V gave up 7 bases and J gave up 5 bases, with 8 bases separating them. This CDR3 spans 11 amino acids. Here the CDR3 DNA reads TGTGCCAGCACACCAGCGACTGAAGCTTTCTTT. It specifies CASTPATEAFF.

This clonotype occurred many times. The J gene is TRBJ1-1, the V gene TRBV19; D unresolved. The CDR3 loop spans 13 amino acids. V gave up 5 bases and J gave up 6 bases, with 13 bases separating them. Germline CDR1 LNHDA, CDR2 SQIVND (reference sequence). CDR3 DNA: TGTGCCAGTAGTCAGGCGCTGTTCGCTGAAGCTTTCTTT. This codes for CASSQALFAEAFF. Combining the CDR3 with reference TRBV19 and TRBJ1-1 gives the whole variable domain DGGITQSPKYLFRKEGQNVTLSCEQNLNHDAMYWYRQDPGQGLRLIYYSQIVNDFQKGDIAEGYSVSREKKESFPLTVTSAQKNPTAFYLCASSQALFAEAFFGQGTRLTVV.

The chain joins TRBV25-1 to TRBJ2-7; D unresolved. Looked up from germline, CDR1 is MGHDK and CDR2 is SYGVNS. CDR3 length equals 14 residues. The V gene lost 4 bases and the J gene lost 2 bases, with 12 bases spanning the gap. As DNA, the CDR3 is TGTGCCAGCAGTGCCAGGAACAGACCCTACGAGCAGTACTTC. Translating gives CASSARNRPYEQYF.

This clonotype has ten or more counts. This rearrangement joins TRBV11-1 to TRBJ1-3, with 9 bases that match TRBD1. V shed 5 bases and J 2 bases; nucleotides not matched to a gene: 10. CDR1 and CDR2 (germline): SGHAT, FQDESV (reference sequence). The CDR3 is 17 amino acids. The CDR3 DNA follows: TGTGCCAGCAGCCCGGACAGGGGTTTTGCACCTGGAAACACCATATATTTT. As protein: CASSPDRGFAPGNTIYF.

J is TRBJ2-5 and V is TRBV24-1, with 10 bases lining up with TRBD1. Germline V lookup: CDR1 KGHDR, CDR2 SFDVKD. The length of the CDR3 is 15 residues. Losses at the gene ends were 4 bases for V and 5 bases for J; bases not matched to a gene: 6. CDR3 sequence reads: CATSDLTGGGETQYF. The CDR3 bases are TGTGCCACCAGTGACTTGACAGGGGGCGGCGAGACCCAGTACTTC.

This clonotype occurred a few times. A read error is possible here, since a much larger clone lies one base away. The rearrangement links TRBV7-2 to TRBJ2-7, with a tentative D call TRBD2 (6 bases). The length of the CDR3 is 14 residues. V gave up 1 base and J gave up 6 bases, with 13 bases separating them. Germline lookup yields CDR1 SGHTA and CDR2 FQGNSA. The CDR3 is CASSLDSGVIEQYV. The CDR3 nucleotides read TGTGCCAGCAGCTTAGATAGCGGAGTGATCGAGCAGTACGTC.